This is a list of T cell receptor beta chains from one sample in a study of CD8+ T cells in alopecia areata. Repertoires were generated with immunoSEQ multiplex PCR, while TCRdb's copy carries only in-frame clones and drops some. This sample has fewer than 150,000 clones, with 55% to 80% found just once. The specimen was CD4+ T cells sorted from blood. These receptor sequences come from a human donor in good health. CDR3s include the opening cysteine and the closing phenylalanine or tryptophan.

v_gene,CDR3aa
TRBV6-5,CASSRNTGDTQYF
TRBV4-1,CASSQPRGRTGELFF
TRBV19,CASSKWNEQYF
TRBV29-1,CSVSGSLAEQYF
TRBV9,CASSLDEGGGYTF
TRBV7-2,CASSPSGGNTGELFF
TRBV7-9,CASSPTQEAFF
TRBV19,CASSGQGRNQPQHF
TRBV2,CASSPGQGYNSPLHF
TRBV5-1,CASSLTGPEKLFF
TRBV30,CAWSVTVNTEAFF
TRBV7-9,CASSLGQGTSTDTQYF
TRBV7-9,CASSMGQGSGELFF
TRBV30,CAWSWAGGKETQYF
TRBV5-4,CASSRTGTTLETQYF
TRBV6-1,CASSDPDSGGAKTQYF
TRBV30,CAWSRDKGTEAFF
TRBV4-1,CASSQDGRGNQPQHF
TRBV4-1,CASSQTWRANTEAFF
TRBV28,CASNGKGVLGYTF
TRBV29-1,CSVVPSSSTDTQYF
TRBV15,CATSRAGYQETQYF
TRBV29-1,CSVGQRASGGTYEQYF
TRBV5-6,CASSGWGRTDTQYF
TRBV29-1,CSAQGQQNTEAFF
TRBV30,CAWSVQSGANVLTF
TRBV5-6,CASSVDMNYGYTF
TRBV2,CASIREGRVYEQYF
TRBV30,CAWSEQNWGYTF
TRBV4-1,CASSQERDSSSAYTF
TRBV6-1,CASSRTSSAGELFF
TRBV29-1,CSYKTVNYGYTF
TRBV6-6,CASSVSYNEQFF
TRBV4-1,CASSQGLKETQYF
TRBV20-1,CSARRADTQYF
TRBV29-1,CSVEVQGQNEKLFF
TRBV6-5,CASMSEAANSPLHF
TRBV28,CASSLGTREQYF
TRBV2,CASGIGEDQPQHF